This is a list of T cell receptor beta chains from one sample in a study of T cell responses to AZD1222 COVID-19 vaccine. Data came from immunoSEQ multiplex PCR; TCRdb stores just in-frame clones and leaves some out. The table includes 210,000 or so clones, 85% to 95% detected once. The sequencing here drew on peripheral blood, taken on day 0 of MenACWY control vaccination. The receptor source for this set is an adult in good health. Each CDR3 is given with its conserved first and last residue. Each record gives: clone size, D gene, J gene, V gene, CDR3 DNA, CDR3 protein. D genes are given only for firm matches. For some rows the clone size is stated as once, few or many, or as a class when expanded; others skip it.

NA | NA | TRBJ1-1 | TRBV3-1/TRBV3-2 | TGTGCCAGCAGCCCCCACAGGGAGGGTGAAGCTTTCTTT | CASSPHREGEAFF
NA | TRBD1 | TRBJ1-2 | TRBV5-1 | TGCGCCAGCAGCATCGGGACAGGGTATGGCTACACCTTC | CASSIGTGYGYTF
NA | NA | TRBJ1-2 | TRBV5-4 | TGTGCCAGCAGCTTGGTGGGGCGCCGCGGCTATGGCTACACCTTC | CASSLVGRRGYGYTF
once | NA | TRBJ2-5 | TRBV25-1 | TGTGCCAGCAGTGAATACGGTCAGATTCAAGAGACCCAGTACTTC | CASSEYGQIQETQYF
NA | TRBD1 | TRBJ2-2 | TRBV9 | TGTGCCAGCAGCGTCGGGACAGGGGGCACCGGGGAGCTGTTTTTT | CASSVGTGGTGELFF
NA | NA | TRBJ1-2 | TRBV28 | TGTGCCAGCAGTCCCCCTGACAGGTGGGATGGCTACACCTTC | CASSPPDRWDGYTF
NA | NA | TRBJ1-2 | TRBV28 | TGTGCCAGCAGTTTATCCCACCCAACGAACTATGGCTACACCTTC | CASSLSHPTNYGYTF
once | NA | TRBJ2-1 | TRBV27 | TGTGCCAGCAGTTTATCGAGGGCTGTCAAGCGAGTCTTC | CASSLSRAVKRVF
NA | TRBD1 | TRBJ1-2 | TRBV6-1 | TGTGCCAGCAGTGAACGCTGGCAGGGGGCGCTTGGCTACACCTTC | CASSERWQGALGYTF
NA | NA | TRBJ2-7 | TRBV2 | TGTGCCACCGGGTTAGGACGGGCCATCTACGAGCAGTACTTC | CATGLGRAIYEQYF
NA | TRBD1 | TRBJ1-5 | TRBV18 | TGTGCCAGCTCACCCGACAGGGTGTACAATCAGCCCCAGCATTTT | CASSPDRVYNQPQHF
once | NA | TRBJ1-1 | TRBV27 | TGTGCCAGCAGTAGCGTGGGCAGGGTAACTGAAGCTTTCTTT | CASSSVGRVTEAFF
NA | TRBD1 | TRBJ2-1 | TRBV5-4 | TGTGCCAGCAGCTGGGACGGACAGGATGAGCAGTTCTTC | CASSWDGQDEQFF
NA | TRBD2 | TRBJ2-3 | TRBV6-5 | TGTGCCAGCAAGGCTAGCGGGGTAGGGACAGATACGCAGTATTTT | CASKASGVGTDTQYF
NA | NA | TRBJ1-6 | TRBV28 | TGTGCCAGCAGTTTAGTAATGGGGTTCGGTTCACCCCTCCACTTT | CASSLVMGFGSPLHF
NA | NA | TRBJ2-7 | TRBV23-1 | TGCGCCAGCAGTCAATCGGAGGGGGGCTCCTACGAGCAGTACTTC | CASSQSEGGSYEQYF
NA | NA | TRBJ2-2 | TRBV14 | TGTGCCAGCAGCCAAGAAAGCGCGGCAGCAGGCACCGGGGAGCTGTTTTTT | CASSQESAAAGTGELFF
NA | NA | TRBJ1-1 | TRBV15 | TGTGCCACCAGCAGAGATCGTGGGTGGGGCACTGAAGCTTTCTTT | CATSRDRGWGTEAFF
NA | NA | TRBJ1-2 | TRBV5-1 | TGCGCCAGCAGCTTGGCAGGGTTTTATGGCTACACCTTC | CASSLAGFYGYTF
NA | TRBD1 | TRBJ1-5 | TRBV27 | TGTGCCAGCAGTGCCGGGACAGGGGCTAATCAGCCCCAGCATTTT | CASSAGTGANQPQHF
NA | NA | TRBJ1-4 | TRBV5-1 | TGCGCCAGCAGCGATGGAGGGGGGGATGAAAAACTGTTTTTT | CASSDGGGDEKLFF
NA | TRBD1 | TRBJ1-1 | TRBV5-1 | TGCGCCAGCAGCCCGACAGGGATGAACACTGAAGCTTTCTTT | CASSPTGMNTEAFF
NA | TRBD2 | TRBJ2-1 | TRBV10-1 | TGCGCCAGCAGTGAACTAGCGGGGGACAATGAGCAGTTCTTC | CASSELAGDNEQFF
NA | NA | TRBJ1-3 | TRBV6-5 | TGTGCCAGCAGTTCAACCCAGGGTCTCGGAAACACCATATATTTT | CASSSTQGLGNTIYF
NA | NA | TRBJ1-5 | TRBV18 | TGTGCCAGCTCACCACCTGGTGGGGGTCCGGGGCCCCAGCATTTT | CASSPPGGGPGPQHF
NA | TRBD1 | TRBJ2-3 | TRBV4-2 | TGTGCCAGCAGCCAGCTAAAAGGACAGGGATATGGAGATACGCAGTATTTT | CASSQLKGQGYGDTQYF
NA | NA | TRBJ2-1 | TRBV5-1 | TGCGCCAGCAGCTGGGGGAGGACGGGTGAGCAGTTCTTC | CASSWGRTGEQFF
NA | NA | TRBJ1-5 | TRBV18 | TGTGCCAGCTCACCAAGGTTCGGGGACCAGCCCCAGCATTTT | CASSPRFGDQPQHF
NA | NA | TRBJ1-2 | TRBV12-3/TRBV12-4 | TGTGCCAGCAGTACCCCACAGTATAGCTACACCTTC | CASSTPQYSYTF
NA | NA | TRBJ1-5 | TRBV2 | TGTGCCAGCAGTGAAACCCCATTCGGGGGTAGCAATCAGCCCCAGCATTTT | CASSETPFGGSNQPQHF
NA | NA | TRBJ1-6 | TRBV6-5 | TGTGCCAGCTCCCAGACGGGGCGGCAAAATTCACCCCTCCACTTT | CASSQTGRQNSPLHF
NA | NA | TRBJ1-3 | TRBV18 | TGTGCCAGCTCACCCCTTCGAACGGCTGAGGGCTACTCTGGAAACACCATATATTTT | CASSPLRTAEGYSGNTIYF
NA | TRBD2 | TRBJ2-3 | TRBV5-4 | TGTGCCAGCAGCTTGTCTTCTAGCGGGGGCTACACAGATACGCAGTATTTT | CASSLSSSGGYTDTQYF
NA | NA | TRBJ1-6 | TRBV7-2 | TGTGCCAGCAGCTTGAGTGGAGCCCTAGATTCACCCCTCCACTTT | CASSLSGALDSPLHF
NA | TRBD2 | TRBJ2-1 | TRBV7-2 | TGTGCCAGCAGCTTAGCGCTCCTAGCGGGGGGCCGGGGCAATGAGCAGTTCTTC | CASSLALLAGGRGNEQFF
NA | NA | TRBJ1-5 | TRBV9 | TGTGCCAGCAGCGTAATGAGAGGGGCGACGGATCAGCCCCAGCATTTT | CASSVMRGATDQPQHF
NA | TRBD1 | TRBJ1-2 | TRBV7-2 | TGTGCCAGCAGCTTAGCCGCGACCCTTTCTACAGGGGATGGCTACACCTTC | CASSLAATLSTGDGYTF
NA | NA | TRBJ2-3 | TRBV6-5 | TGTGCCAGCAGATTGGACAGCTACACAGATACGCAGTATTTT | CASRLDSYTDTQYF
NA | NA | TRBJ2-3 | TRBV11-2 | TGTGCCAGCAGCTCAGGGGGGACAGATACGCAGTATTTT | CASSSGGTDTQYF
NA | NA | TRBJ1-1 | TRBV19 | TGTGCCAGTAGCCTACAGAGTGAAGCTTTCTTT | CASSLQSEAFF
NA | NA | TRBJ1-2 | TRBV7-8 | TGTGCCAGCAGCATCCGGGGTTCGTCTGGAATAAACTATGGCTACACCTTC | CASSIRGSSGINYGYTF
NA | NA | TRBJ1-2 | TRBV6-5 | TGTGCCAGCAGTTACTCCGGGGGAGGCTACACCTTC | CASSYSGGGYTF
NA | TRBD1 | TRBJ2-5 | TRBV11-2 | TGTGCCAGCAGCTATGGACAGGGGCGGGAGACCCAGTACTTC | CASSYGQGRETQYF
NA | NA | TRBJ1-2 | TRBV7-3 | TGTGCCAGCAGCTCCCCGACCGCAACCAAGGGCTACACCTTC | CASSSPTATKGYTF
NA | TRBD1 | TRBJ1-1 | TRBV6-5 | TGTGCCAGCAGTTCCAGGGGGGCTGAAGCTTTCTTT | CASSSRGAEAFF
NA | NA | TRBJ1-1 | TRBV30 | TGTGCCTGGAGTGTAATGGCCACTGAAGCTTTCTTT | CAWSVMATEAFF
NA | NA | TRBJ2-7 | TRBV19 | TGTGCCAGTAGTACCGGGACCGTGTCACCCTACGAGCAGTACTTC | CASSTGTVSPYEQYF
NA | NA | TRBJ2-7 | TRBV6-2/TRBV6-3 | TGTGCCAGCAGTTACTCGAATTGGGGCTTAGAAGAGCAGTACTTC | CASSYSNWGLEEQYF
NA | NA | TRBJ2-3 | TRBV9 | TGTGCCAGCAGCTCCGTTCAGGGGGGTCATACGCAGTATTTT | CASSSVQGGHTQYF
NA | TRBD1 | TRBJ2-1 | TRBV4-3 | TGCGCCAGCAGCCACCTGACAGGGAAGTTCAATGAGCAGTTCTTC | CASSHLTGKFNEQFF
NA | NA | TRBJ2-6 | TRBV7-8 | TGTGCCAGCAGCTCCGCCGCATCCCTGGGGGCCAACGTCCTGACTTTC | CASSSAASLGANVLTF
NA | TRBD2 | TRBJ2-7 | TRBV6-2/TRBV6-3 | TGTGCCAGCAGTTATAGCGGGGGGCCTTACGAGCAGTACTTC | CASSYSGGPYEQYF
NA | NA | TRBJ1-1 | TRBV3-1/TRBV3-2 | TGTGCCAGCAGCCTACAGGGAGGGGGGTCGTACACTGAAGCTTTCTTT | CASSLQGGGSYTEAFF
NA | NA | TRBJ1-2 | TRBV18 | TGTGCCAGCTTCACCCTGGGAGCGGCTAACTATGGCTACACCTTC | CASFTLGAANYGYTF